This T cell receptor beta chain was sequenced during a study of blood T cell repertoires in COVID-19 (dated by TCRdb to 2018 to 2020). Turning to the overall study: The collaborator samples originated in the United States, Italy and Spain and spanned the acute and convalescent phases of COVID-19. The prospective study material was composed of cDNA or gDNA derived from T cells, B-cell-depleted T cells, or PBMCs. The dataset comprised deeply sampled blood TCRbeta repertoires from subjects exposed to, actively infected with, or recovered from COVID-19. A freely available public database, intended as a resource for researchers studying the immune response to SARS-CoV-2, is where the repertoires were released. Samples were obtained from the ongoing ImmuneRACE study (first 160 participants) and from 950 to 1,500 subjects provided by 6 global collaborators. Nearly every sample came with metadata listing a de-identified subject ID, COVID-19 status, age in years and sex. HLA class I and class II types, where available, came from metadata supplied by the sample provider rather than from assay-based typing.

Whole blood was collected in K2EDTA tubes by collaborating institutions according to the institutions' own protocols. Collaborator samples were shipped for TCRbeta analysis as frozen whole blood, isolated PBMCs, or DNA extracted from either sample type. The immunoSEQ Assay, a bias-controlled multiplex PCR, was used to amplify TCRbeta CDR3 regions from genomic DNA. The study's own analysis went as follows. Within the assay, amplification of reference gene primers was used to estimate how many nucleated cells each sample contained. To quantify the absolute abundance of each unique TCRbeta CDR3 rearrangement, sequence reads were collapsed and filtered. For each sample, productive Simpson clonality was calculated as the square root of Simpson's diversity index over productive rearrangements. TCRdb carries this immuneACCESS record with in-frame sequences only. Its versions omit some clonotypes, under half of them owing to an unresolved V gene in the studies checked, with the rest unexplained. V, J and clone size were drawn from that table, and D and trimming were deduced from the DNA. Across this sample there are tens of thousands of clones, with more than 70% seen only once. In total, the top ten clones hold approximately 18% of the sample.

As to this clone: The specificity of this receptor is unknown. One base away there is no much larger clone; base qualities are not given.

What the authors observed across the whole study: Clinical and demographic metadata were provided uncurated, with the amount varying by source and participant.

Including cysteine and phenylalanine, the CDR3 has 14 amino acids. Only CDR3 DNA remains: 42 bases, in frame from the first base. V lost 2 bases and J lost 1 base; the stretch between them is 9 bases long. Based on the germline V gene, the CDR1 and CDR2 sequences are MNHNS and SASEGT. The source of this sequence is a human donor in a cohort sampled during active COVID-19. The sample taken for sequencing was peripheral blood. The rearranged segments are TRBV6-1 and TRBJ2-7, with TRBD2 perhaps the D gene, on 6 matching bases. In nucleotide form, the sequence is TGTGCCAGCAGTGAATGGGGGGTGTCCTACGAGCAGTACTTC. Translation gives CASSEWGVSYEQYF.